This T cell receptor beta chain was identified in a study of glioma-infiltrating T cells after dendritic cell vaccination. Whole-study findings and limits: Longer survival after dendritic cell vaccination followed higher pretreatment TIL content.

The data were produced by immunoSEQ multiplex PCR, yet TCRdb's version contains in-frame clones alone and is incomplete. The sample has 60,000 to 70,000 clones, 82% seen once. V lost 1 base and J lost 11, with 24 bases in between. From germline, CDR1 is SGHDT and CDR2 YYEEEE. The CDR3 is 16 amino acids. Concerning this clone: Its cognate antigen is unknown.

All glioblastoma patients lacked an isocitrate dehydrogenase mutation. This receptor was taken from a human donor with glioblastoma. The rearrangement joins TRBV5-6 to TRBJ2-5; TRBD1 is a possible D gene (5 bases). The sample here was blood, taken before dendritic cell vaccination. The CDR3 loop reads CASSLFRASPFEEQYF. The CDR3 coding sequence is TGTGCCAGCAGCTTGTTCAGGGCATCCCCCTTTGAAGAGCAGTACTTC.